A single sample is the source of the 32 T cell receptor beta chains below, sequenced in a study of T-cell memory formation after mild COVID-19. TCRdb re-analysed the 5' RACE reads in MiXCR, keeping a single row per CDR3 protein. This sample yields about 110,000 distinct CDR3 sequences, of which around 12% are seen a single time; roughly 27% belongs to the top ten. The sample taken for sequencing was PBMCs or a T cell subset sorted from them (not recorded which). The receptor source for this set is an adult woman who had mild COVID-19 (a few samples of this study predate the infection). Cell type and time point are not known.

This clonotype has more than one count but fewer than ten. The rearrangement joins TRBV7-9 to TRBJ1-2; weak D call: TRBD1 (6 bases). CDR1 and CDR2 from the germline V gene are SEHNR and FQNEAQ (reference sequence). V was cut by 5 bases and J by 8 bases, with 12 bases left in between. This CDR3 comprises 12 residues. The CDR3 loop is CASSADRSGYTF. The CDR3 coding sequence is TGTGCCAGCAGCGCCGACAGGAGCGGCTACACCTTC.

This chain links TRBV7-8 with TRBJ2-1; the match to TRBD2 covers 12 bases. Germline V lookup: CDR1 SGHVS, CDR2 FQNEAQ. CDR3 length equals 15 residues. V was pared by 5 bases and J by 8 bases, with 7 bases of the junction left unmatched. CDR3 nucleotide sequence: TGTGCCAGCAGCCCCCTAGCGGGAGGGCAGGATGAGCAGTTCTTC. This encodes CASSPLAGGQDEQFF.

This clonotype occurred a few times. The genes are TRBV20-1 and TRBJ2-1; no firm D call. This CDR3 has 16 amino acids. Germline V gene sequence: CDR1 DFQATT, CDR2 SNEGSKA (reference sequence). With 1 base removed from V and 4 bases from J, the gap between germline ends came to 17 bases. The CDR3 coding sequence is TGCAGTGCTAGAGGAATGGTAGTCACGGTTTACAATGAGCAGTTCTTC. Its translation: CSARGMVVTVYNEQFF.

This clonotype was detected many times. The J gene is TRBJ2-3, the V gene TRBV12-3 or TRBV12-4; 10 bases align to TRBD2. The CDR3 extends over 15 amino acids. V lost 8 bases and J lost 6; bases outside the gene matches: 11. The CDR3 nucleotides are TGTGCCAGCCGGGAAACTAGCGGGGCCCCCGATACGCAGTATTTT. Protein: CASRETSGAPDTQYF.

The chain has TRBV12-3 or TRBV12-4 and TRBJ2-7; 7 nucleotides line up with TRBD2. V trimming: 4 bases; J trimming: 3 bases; junction bases outside the gene matches: 6. This CDR3 is 14 amino acids long. The CDR3 reads CASSSSGPIYEQYF. For the CDR3, the DNA is TGTGCCAGCAGTTCTAGCGGACCCATCTACGAGCAGTACTTC.

As concerns this clonotype: With a much larger clone just one base away, this may be a read error. The chain recombines TRBV5-5 with TRBJ2-7; D not resolved. The V gene lost 6 bases and the J gene lost 0 bases, with 4 bases spanning the gap. Germline loops: CDR1 SGHKS, CDR2 YYEKEE (reference sequence). The CDR3 spans 11 residues. CDR3 protein: CASTSSYEQYF. In nucleotides, the CDR3 is TGTGCCAGCACCTCCTCCTACGAGCAGTACTTC.

The chain couples TRBV5-5 to TRBJ2-1; 8 positions agree with TRBD2. V gave up 2 bases and J gave up 8 bases; unmatched junction bases: 9. The CDR3 contains 15 residues. The germline gives CDR1 SGHKS, CDR2 YYEKEE (reference sequence). DNA of the CDR3: TGTGCCAGCAGCTTTGGAGCGGGAGAGGCCGATGAGCAGTTCTTC. This encodes CASSFGAGEADEQFF.

This rearrangement joins TRBV15 to TRBJ2-1; 10 nucleotides agree with TRBD2. J gave up 3 bases and V 8 bases, and 13 bases lay outside the gene matches. This CDR3 has 17 residues. Germline V gene lookup returns CDR1 LNHNV and CDR2 YYDKDF (reference sequence). CDR3 DNA sequence: TGTGCCACCGCCGGGACTAGCGATCCATCCCTCTACAATGAGCAGTTCTTC. This encodes CATAGTSDPSLYNEQFF.

The gene calls are TRBV7-7 and TRBJ2-5, with 8 nucleotides matching TRBD1. From germline, CDR1 is SSHAT and CDR2 FNYEAQ (reference sequence). CDR3 size: 13 residues. J gave up 3 bases and V 5 bases, and 2 bases lay outside the gene matches. The chain's CDR3 is CASSLTGEETQYF. The CDR3 DNA sequence: TGTGCCAGCAGCCTGACAGGGGAAGAGACCCAGTACTTC.

This clonotype was seen only a few times. V usage is TRBV5-6 and J usage is TRBJ2-1; no definite D call. Per the germline V gene, CDR1 is SGHDT and CDR2 is YYEEEE. Trimming stripped 1 base from V and 6 bases from J, with 14 bases between. The CDR3 is 15 amino acids. The CDR3 DNA reads as TGTGCCAGCAGCTTGTGGTTAGGGCCCTTCAATGAGCAGTTCTTC. Translating it yields CASSLWLGPFNEQFF.

This clonotype occurred a few times. The DNA of the CDR3 is TGCAGTGCTCACGACCTGGGGGGGCCTGGCACTGAAGCTTTCTTT. It yields the protein CSAHDLGGPGTEAFF. The genes are TRBV20-1 and TRBJ1-1, with a weak D call TRBD1 (6 bases). This CDR3 is 15 amino acids long. Looked up from germline, CDR1 is DFQATT and CDR2 is SNEGSKA (reference sequence). V shed 5 bases and J shed 4 bases, with 20 bases lying between them.

The rearrangement uses TRBV9 and TRBJ1-2, with D unclear. Per the germline V gene, CDR1 is SGDLS and CDR2 is YYNGEE. The CDR3 extends over 14 amino acids. Trimming cost V 3 bases and J 3 bases, with 12 bases left between them. The CDR3 loop reads CASSGVEPDYGYTF. The DNA for the CDR3 is TGTGCCAGCAGCGGAGTGGAACCAGACTATGGCTACACCTTC.

This clonotype appeared a few times. The V call is TRBV7-6, the J call TRBJ2-1, with D possibly matching TRBD2 (6 bases). CDR1 is SGHVS, CDR2 FNYEAQ, per germline. V lost 2 bases to trimming and J lost 0 bases, with 11 bases between them. The CDR3 contains 16 residues. As DNA, the CDR3 is TGTGCCAGCAGCTTAATAGGCGGGAACTCCTACAATGAGCAGTTCTTC. It encodes CASSLIGGNSYNEQFF.

This clonotype appeared a few times. The chain uses TRBV7-9 and TRBJ2-7, with 10 bases that match TRBD1. The ends lost 2 bases at V and 6 bases at J; junction bases unmatched: 7. This CDR3 is built from 15 residues. Germline assignment: CDR1 SEHNR and CDR2 FQNEAQ (reference sequence). The CDR3 reads CASSLPDRGLGEQYF. In nucleotides, the CDR3 is TGTGCCAGCAGCTTACCGGACAGGGGGTTGGGCGAGCAGTACTTC. Filled out from reference TRBV7-9 and TRBJ2-7, the complete variable domain reads DTGVSQNPRHKITKRGQNVTFRCDPISEHNRLYWYRQTLGQGPEFLTYFQNEAQLEKSRLLSDRFSAERPKGSFSTLEIQRTEQGDSAMYLCASSLPDRGLGEQYFGPGTRLTVT.

This clonotype was seen a few times. The rearrangement uses TRBV7-2 and TRBJ2-3; 9 nucleotides match TRBD2. Germline CDR1 and CDR2: SGHTA and FQGNSA. V lost 1 base and J lost 3; bases outside the gene matches: 2. The CDR3 is 15 amino acids. The CDR3 protein is CASSLEGLATDTQYF. CDR3 bases: TGTGCCAGCAGCTTAGAGGGACTAGCAACAGATACGCAGTATTTT. The full variable domain, its missing parts supplied by reference TRBV7-2 and TRBJ2-3, is GAGVSQSPSNKVTEKGKDVELRCDPISGHTALYWYRQSLGQGLEFLIYFQGNSAPDKSGLPSDRFSAERTGGSVSTLTIQRTQQEDSAVYLCASSLEGLATDTQYFGPGTRLTVL.

This clonotype was seen only a few times. The chain carries TRBV29-1 and TRBJ2-7, with a possible D match to TRBD2 (7 bases). Germline-derived CDR1 and CDR2 are SQVTM and ANQGSEA. The CDR3 runs 11 residues. Trimming stripped 7 bases from V and 5 bases from J, with 12 bases between. The CDR3 sequence is CSGKGGHEQYF. As DNA, the CDR3 is TGCAGCGGGAAGGGGGGGCACGAGCAGTACTTC.

In its sample, this clonotype was seen a few times. The chain links TRBV9 to TRBJ2-7; maybe TRBD2 (6 bases). The CDR3 is 15 amino acids. Trimming removed 3 bases from V and 4 bases from J, with 17 bases in between. The germline CDR1 and CDR2 sequences are SGDLS and YYNGEE. The CDR3: CASSAGTLRLYEQYF. The CDR3 nucleotides are TGTGCCAGCAGCGCTGGGACTCTTCGCCTTTACGAGCAGTACTTC. Complete variable domain (other parts from reference TRBV9 and TRBJ2-7): DSGVTQTPKHLITATGQRVTLRCSPRSGDLSVYWYQQSLDQGLQFLIQYYNGEERAKGNILERFSAQQFPDLHSELNLSSLELGDSALYFCASSAGTLRLYEQYFGPGTRLTVT.

The sample holds a few counts of this clonotype. The CDR3 nucleotides read TGTGCCAGTAGTATTTTTCACACCTCCTTGGATGAAGCTTTCTTT. This sequence encodes CASSIFHTSLDEAFF. This chain uses TRBV19 with TRBJ1-1; D uncertain. Trimming cost V 3 bases and J 7 bases, with 18 bases left between them. Per the germline V gene, CDR1 is LNHDA and CDR2 is SQIVND (reference sequence). This CDR3 has 15 residues.

The chain combines TRBV4-1 with TRBJ1-1; no reliable D call. Trimming left V 4 bases short and J 1 base short, with 10 bases between. The CDR3 runs 14 residues. Germline assignment: CDR1 MGHRA and CDR2 YSYEKL. The CDR3 region is CASSLHPGNTEAFF. The CDR3, as DNA: TGCGCCAGCAGCCTGCATCCTGGGAACACTGAAGCTTTCTTT.

The J gene is TRBJ2-4, the V gene TRBV6-5; the match to TRBD2 covers 13 bases. The CDR3 is 20 amino acids. J was trimmed by 7 bases and V by 6 bases; bases with no gene match: 21. Per the germline V gene, CDR1 is MNHEY and CDR2 is SVGAGI. The chain's CDR3 is CASSIRGSGLAGVGRNIQYF. Here the CDR3 DNA reads TGTGCCAGCAGCATCCGGGGGAGCGGACTAGCGGGAGTTGGAAGGAACATTCAGTACTTC.

The chain combines TRBV7-3 with TRBJ2-2; maybe TRBD2 (6 bases). The CDR3 sequence is 15 residues long. V lost 2 bases and J lost 3, with 10 bases in between. Germline CDR1 and CDR2: SGHTA and FQGTGA. The CDR3 DNA reads TGTGCCAGCAGCTTACTTAGCGGTCACACCGGGGAGCTGTTTTTT. Protein sequence: CASSLLSGHTGELFF.

This chain uses TRBV12-3 or TRBV12-4 with TRBJ2-3; the match to TRBD2 covers 12 bases. V shed 7 bases and J 2 bases; nucleotides not matched to a gene: 4. The CDR3 spans 15 residues. In nucleotides, the CDR3 is TGTGCCAGCAAACTAGCGGGGGGCCACACAGATACGCAGTATTTT. Translating gives CASKLAGGHTDTQYF.

This clonotype has just a few counts. The chain has TRBV11-1 and TRBJ2-6, with a tentative D call TRBD1 (6 bases). The CDR3 consists of 17 residues. Looked up from germline, CDR1 is SGHAT and CDR2 is FQDESV (reference sequence). Trimming removed 5 bases from V and 1 base from J, with 15 bases in between. This CDR3 reads CASSTSDSSSGANVLTF. CDR3 DNA sequence: TGTGCCAGCAGCACGTCGGACAGTTCTTCTGGGGCCAACGTCCTGACTTTC.

In its sample, this clonotype was seen a few times. The genes are TRBV5-1 and TRBJ2-7; 9 bases fit TRBD2. CDR3 length: 15 amino acids. Germline-derived CDR1 and CDR2 are SGHRS and YFSETQ. With V trimmed by 8 bases and J by 2 bases, 11 bases remained unmatched. Here the CDR3 reads CASTHSGSMAYEQYF. Here the CDR3 DNA reads TGCGCCAGTACCCATAGCGGGAGCATGGCCTACGAGCAGTACTTC.

This clonotype was counted a few times. This chain uses TRBV6-2 or TRBV6-3 with TRBJ2-3; possibly TRBD2 for D (5 bases). Germline assignment: CDR1 MNHEY and CDR2 SVGEGT. V dropped 10 bases and J dropped 1 base, with 15 bases sitting between them. The CDR3 extends over 14 amino acids. The CDR3 DNA reads TGTGCCATCCACGGGATGAGAGGCACAGATACGCAGTATTTT. Protein: CAIHGMRGTDTQYF.

This clonotype was picked up many times. The rearrangement joins TRBV6-6 to TRBJ2-2; D is unresolved. Germline V gene sequence: CDR1 MNHNY, CDR2 SVGAGI (reference sequence). Trimming removed 5 bases from V and 1 base from J, with 11 bases in between. The CDR3 is 15 residues long. CDR3 nucleotides: TGTGCCAGCAGTCCCATCCAGGTGAACACCGGGGAGCTGTTTTTT. As protein: CASSPIQVNTGELFF.

The chain combines TRBV30 with TRBJ2-7, with 8 bases aligning to TRBD1. The trim removed 5 bases at V and 6 bases at J, leaving 6 bases unmatched. CDR1 and CDR2 (germline): GTSNPN, SVGIG (reference sequence). This CDR3 has 12 residues. CDR3 nucleotides: TGTGCCTGGGGGGGGACAGGCCCCGAGCAGTACTTC. Protein sequence: CAWGGTGPEQYF.

The chain employs TRBV13 and TRBJ2-7; D gene ambiguous. Germline assignment: CDR1 PRHDT and CDR2 FYEKMQ (reference sequence). V lost 4 bases and J 2 bases, leaving 12 bases between the germline ends. This CDR3 comprises 14 residues. CDR3: CASSSTQSTYEQYF. CDR3 nucleotide sequence: TGTGCCAGCAGCTCGACCCAGTCGACCTACGAGCAGTACTTC.

The chain joins TRBV4-2 to TRBJ2-7; 10 bases are a match to TRBD1. V shed 0 bases, J shed 2 bases, and the junction held 4 bases outside the gene matches. Germline CDR1 reads LGHNA; CDR2 reads YNFKEQ. CDR3 length equals 16 residues. CDR3 region: CASSQEPTGGPYEQYF. For the CDR3, the DNA is TGTGCCAGCAGCCAAGAACCGACAGGGGGCCCCTACGAGCAGTACTTC.

The gene calls are TRBV7-9 and TRBJ2-1; D remains ambiguous. Per germline, CDR1 SEHNR and CDR2 FQNEAQ (reference sequence). The V end lost 5 bases, the J end lost 8 bases, and 13 bases lay between the germline ends. The CDR3 covers 13 residues. For the CDR3, the DNA is TGTGCCAGCAGCCATAACGCCCCACATGAGCAGTTCTTC. Translation: CASSHNAPHEQFF. Filled out from reference TRBV7-9 and TRBJ2-1, the complete variable domain reads DTGVSQNPRHKITKRGQNVTFRCDPISEHNRLYWYRQTLGQGPEFLTYFQNEAQLEKSRLLSDRFSAERPKGSFSTLEIQRTEQGDSAMYLCASSHNAPHEQFFGPGTRLTVL.

This clonotype was seen a handful of times. V gene TRBV7-6 combines with J gene TRBJ2-7; D is possibly TRBD1 (6 bases). Trimming took 2 bases from V and 3 from J, leaving 11 bases between them. This CDR3 is built from 14 residues. Germline loops: CDR1 SGHVS, CDR2 FNYEAQ. Here the CDR3 DNA reads TGTGCCAGCAGCTTATCCGGACAGTACTACGAGCAGTACTTC. It encodes CASSLSGQYYEQYF.

This clonotype was found a few times. This chain joins TRBV29-1 and TRBJ2-2; unclear D gene. The germline CDR1 and CDR2 sequences are SQVTM and ANQGSEA. V lost 5 bases and J 3 bases, leaving 7 bases between the germline ends. The CDR3 extends over 12 amino acids. CDR3 bases: TGCAGCGTTCGAAGGGACACCGGGGAGCTGTTTTTT. This codes for CSVRRDTGELFF.